What follows are 23 T cell receptor beta chains derived from one specimen sequenced in a study of blood T cells in healthy people across ages. The authors ran a second PCR of roughly 6 to 12 cycles using a sample-barcoded 5' primer and a J-beta primer mix. TCRdb redid the calling of the 5' RACE reads with MiXCR, one entry per CDR3 protein. The table shows fewer than 700,000 distinct CDR3 sequences, with 40% to 50% occurring only once. Sequenced input: blood. The source is a man of 80 years or more in good health.

The V gene is TRBV10-3, the J gene TRBJ2-3, with D hard to call. From germline, CDR1 is ENHRY and CDR2 SYGVKD. Trimming pared 6 bases from V and 0 bases from J, leaving 7 bases between. The CDR3 has 13 residues. CDR3 loop: CAISPGSTDTQYF. In DNA form, the CDR3 reads TGTGCCATCAGCCCTGGGAGCACAGATACGCAGTATTTT.

The V and J genes are TRBV3-1 and TRBJ2-3, with 8 bases that match TRBD1. Germline lookup yields CDR1 LGHDT and CDR2 YNNKEL (reference sequence). The CDR3 spans 15 residues. The V and J ends lost 4 bases and 4 bases, in that order; junction bases with no gene match: 7. DNA for the CDR3: TGTGCCAGCAGCCCCCGGACAGGGAGAGCAGATACGCAGTATTTT. It encodes CASSPRTGRADTQYF.

This clonotype was picked up a small number of times. The chain uses TRBV20-1 and TRBJ2-1; tentatively, D is TRBD2 (5 bases). V was trimmed by 3 bases and J by 0 bases, leaving 18 bases between them. CDR1 DFQATT and CDR2 SNEGSKA come from the germline V gene (reference sequence). CDR3 length equals 17 residues. The CDR3 bases are TGCAGTGCTAGCGGGGTGAACGTTCGCAGCTCCTACAATGAGCAGTTCTTC. Amino acids: CSASGVNVRSSYNEQFF.

This clonotype was observed a handful of times. The chain recombines TRBV9 with TRBJ2-3; perhaps TRBD2 as D (6 bases). Germline V gene lookup returns CDR1 SGDLS and CDR2 YYNGEE. This CDR3 comprises 15 residues. V lost 4 bases and J 0 bases, leaving 12 bases between the germline ends. DNA of the CDR3: TGTGCCAGCAGCAAGGAGGGTCCTAGCACAGATACGCAGTATTTT. Translation gives CASSKEGPSTDTQYF. Using reference TRBV9 and TRBJ2-3 for the parts outside the CDR3, the full variable domain is DSGVTQTPKHLITATGQRVTLRCSPRSGDLSVYWYQQSLDQGLQFLIQYYNGEERAKGNILERFSAQQFPDLHSELNLSSLELGDSALYFCASSKEGPSTDTQYFGPGTRLTVL.

The gene calls are TRBV27 and TRBJ2-2; TRBD1 is a possible D gene (6 bases). Germline CDR1 reads MNHEY; CDR2 reads SMNVEV (reference sequence). Trimming removed 8 bases from V and 1 base from J, with 8 bases in between. The CDR3 is 13 residues long. The CDR3 DNA is TGTGCCAGCGAGGACAGGAACACCGGGGAGCTGTTTTTT. Encoded protein: CASEDRNTGELFF.

This clonotype has only a few counts. This chain uses TRBV7-9 with TRBJ1-2; 8 nucleotides line up with TRBD1. This CDR3 has 12 amino acids. V was pared by 1 base and J by 8 bases, with 0 bases of the junction left unmatched. Germline CDR1 reads SEHNR; CDR2 reads FQNEAQ (reference sequence). CDR3: CASSLGQGGYTF. CDR3 DNA: TGTGCCAGCAGCTTAGGACAGGGGGGCTACACCTTC.

CDR3 region: CASILLRYSNQPQHF. CDR3 nucleotide sequence: TGTGCCAGCATCTTATTAAGATACTCCAATCAGCCCCAGCATTTT. The chain uses TRBV12-3 or TRBV12-4 and TRBJ1-5; D remains ambiguous. CDR3 length: 15 amino acids. Trimming shortened V by 7 bases and J by 3 bases, and 16 bases separated the two germline ends.

The rearrangement links TRBV7-6 to TRBJ2-2; 13 bases agree with TRBD2. The CDR3 spans 17 residues. The V segment lost 4 bases and the J segment 6 bases; nucleotides outside the gene matches: 8. The germline V gene has CDR1 SGHVS and CDR2 FNYEAQ. CDR3 region: CASSSGLAGEVAGELFF. CDR3 coding DNA: TGTGCCAGCAGCTCCGGACTAGCGGGGGAAGTAGCCGGGGAGCTGTTTTTT.

The chain joins TRBV7-6 to TRBJ2-6; D is unclear. V shed 3 bases and J shed 2 bases, with 8 bases lying between them. There are 15 residues in the CDR3. Looked up from germline, CDR1 is SGHVS and CDR2 is FNYEAQ. The CDR3: CASSFTSTGANVLTF. Written as DNA, the CDR3 is TGTGCCAGCAGCTTTACGTCGACTGGGGCCAACGTCCTGACTTTC.

Note on this clonotype: A much larger clone differs from this one at a single base, so this may be a read error. This chain joins TRBV7-9 and TRBJ2-5; D may be TRBD2 (5 bases). The CDR3 spans 14 residues. In germline, CDR1 is SEHNR, CDR2 FQNEAQ (reference sequence). V was cut by 5 bases and J by 7 bases, with 17 bases left in between. CDR3 amino acids: CASSVRTGMGTQYF. The CDR3 nucleotides are TGTGCCAGCAGCGTCCGGACTGGGATGGGGACCCAGTACTTC.

The rearrangement joins TRBV7-2 to TRBJ2-5; perhaps TRBD1 as D (6 bases). CDR1 is SGHTA, CDR2 FQGNSA, per germline. The CDR3 has 15 amino acids. V shed 2 bases and J shed 3 bases, with 13 bases lying between them. In nucleotides, the CDR3 is TGTGCCAGCAGCTTAAAAGGGGACACTAAAGAGACCCAGTACTTC. Translating gives CASSLKGDTKETQYF. The complete variable domain, with remaining parts taken from reference TRBV7-2 and TRBJ2-5, reads GAGVSQSPSNKVTEKGKDVELRCDPISGHTALYWYRQSLGQGLEFLIYFQGNSAPDKSGLPSDRFSAERTGGSVSTLTIQRTQQEDSAVYLCASSLKGDTKETQYFGPGTRLLVL.

The sample holds a few counts of this clonotype. The chain uses TRBV21-1 and TRBJ2-7; the listed D gene, TRBD2, was not tested against the DNA. TRBV21-1 is noted as a pseudogene. This CDR3 is built from 12 residues. The CDR3 DNA sequence: TGTGCCAGCAGCGGGGAGAGACACGAGCAGTACTTC. Translating gives CASSGERHEQYF.

The chain uses TRBV4-2 and TRBJ1-6, with 9 bases lining up with TRBD1. CDR1 LGHNA and CDR2 YNFKEQ come from the germline V gene. The ends lost 1 base at V and 10 bases at J; junction bases unmatched: 8. The CDR3 totals 16 residues. The CDR3 coding sequence is TGTGCCAGCAGCCAAGTAGGTGGGACAGGGAGCTCACCCCTCCACTTT. Translation gives CASSQVGGTGSSPLHF.

This clonotype was seen more than once but under ten times. The CDR3 region has the DNA TGTGCCAGCAATGAACAGGGCGGCTACACCTTC. Translation gives CASNEQGGYTF. The genes are TRBV12-3 or TRBV12-4 and TRBJ1-2; D perhaps matches TRBD1 (6 bases). The CDR3 has 11 residues. V was shortened by 7 bases and J by 8 bases, with 11 bases between the two germline ends.

This clonotype has ten or more counts. The chain has TRBV6-5 and TRBJ2-1, with 11 bases matching TRBD1. Trimming cost V 8 bases and J 7 bases; bases outside gene matches: 7. Per germline, CDR1 MNHEY and CDR2 SVGAGI. The CDR3 loop spans 14 amino acids. The CDR3 nucleotides read TGTGCCAGCTTCGGGACAGGGGGTTGGAATGAGCAGTTCTTC. The encoded protein is CASFGTGGWNEQFF.

The sample holds many counts of this clonotype. The V call is TRBV6-5, the J call TRBJ2-5, with D hard to call. Trimming stripped 5 bases from V and 4 bases from J, with 14 bases between. This CDR3 is built from 14 residues. The germline V gene has CDR1 MNHEY and CDR2 SVGAGI. This chain's CDR3 is CASSGFSSGETQYF. The CDR3 nucleotides read TGTGCCAGCAGTGGGTTCTCCTCGGGAGAGACCCAGTACTTC.

This clonotype was seen a handful of times. This chain uses TRBV27 with TRBJ2-7; the D is unclear. The CDR3 contains 11 residues. CDR1 MNHEY and CDR2 SMNVEV come from the germline V gene (reference sequence). The V and J ends lost 4 bases and 5 bases respectively, with 6 bases between them. CDR3 coding DNA: TGTGCCAGCAGTTACAACCACGAGCAGTACTTC. Its translation: CASSYNHEQYF.

For this clonotype: A single base separates this from a much larger clone, so it may be a read error. The rearrangement joins TRBV4-3 to TRBJ2-1; no clear D gene. The germline V gene has CDR1 LGHNA and CDR2 YSLEER. CDR3 length equals 17 residues. Trimming pared 2 bases from V and 1 base from J, leaving 15 bases between. CDR3 sequence (DNA): TGCGCCAGCAGCCAAAATACCGCAGTAGTGTCCTACAATGAGCAGTTCTTC. Residues: CASSQNTAVVSYNEQFF.

This clonotype has a handful of counts. The chain uses TRBV11-2 and TRBJ2-5; possibly TRBD2 for D (5 bases). The CDR3 is 14 amino acids. The V gene's germline CDR1 is SGHAT and CDR2 FQNNGV. Trimming left V 7 bases short and J 5 bases short, with 17 bases between. This chain's CDR3 is CASTRYREGETQYF. The DNA for the CDR3 is TGTGCCAGCACCCGATACCGCGAGGGCGAGACCCAGTACTTC.

The gene calls are TRBV20-1 and TRBJ2-7; 11 bases map to TRBD2. The CDR3 is 18 residues long. CDR1 DFQATT and CDR2 SNEGSKA come from the germline V gene (reference sequence). Germline trimming cut 3 bases from V and 5 bases from J; bases unmatched to any gene: 18. The CDR3 protein is CSARYLAGGTDMEDEQYF. CDR3 in DNA: TGCAGTGCTAGGTACCTAGCGGGGGGAACGGATATGGAAGACGAGCAGTACTTC.

The rearrangement joins TRBV29-1 to TRBJ2-1; unclear D gene. Germline V gene lookup returns CDR1 SQVTM and CDR2 ANQGSEA. Between the trimmed V and J ends, which lost 0 bases and 15 bases, there was a span of 6 bases. The CDR3 totals 9 residues. The CDR3 here is CSVEEDTFF. CDR3 in DNA: TGCAGCGTTGAAGAAGATACGTTCTTC.

V gene TRBV29-1 combines with J gene TRBJ2-3; D remains unclear. This CDR3 is built from 12 residues. V was trimmed by 4 bases and J by 6 bases, leaving 11 bases between them. Germline V gene data show CDR1 as SQVTM and CDR2 as ANQGSEA. The DNA of the CDR3 is TGCAGCGTTGTGCCCCCTGGGGATACGCAGTATTTT. Translating gives CSVVPPGDTQYF.

V usage is TRBV29-1 and J usage is TRBJ2-7, with 14 positions matching TRBD2. The CDR3 is 14 residues long. The trim removed 2 bases at V and 7 bases at J, leaving 4 bases unmatched. Germline V CDR1 and CDR2: SQVTM, ANQGSEA. The CDR3 nucleotides read TGCAGCGTTGAACGACTAGCGGGAGGGGGTGAGCAGTACTTC. Its translation: CSVERLAGGGEQYF.